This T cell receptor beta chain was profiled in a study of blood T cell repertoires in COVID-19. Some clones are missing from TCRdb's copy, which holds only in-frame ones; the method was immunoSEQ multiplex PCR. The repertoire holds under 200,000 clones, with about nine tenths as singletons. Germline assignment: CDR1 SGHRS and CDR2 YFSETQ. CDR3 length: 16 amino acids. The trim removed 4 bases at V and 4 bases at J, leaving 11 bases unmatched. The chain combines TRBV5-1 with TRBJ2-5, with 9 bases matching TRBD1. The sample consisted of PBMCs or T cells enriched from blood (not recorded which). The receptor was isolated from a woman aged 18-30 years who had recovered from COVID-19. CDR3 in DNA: TGCGCCAGCAGCCCTCAGACAGGGGGGGGATCAGAGACCCAGTACTTC. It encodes CASSPQTGGGSETQYF.